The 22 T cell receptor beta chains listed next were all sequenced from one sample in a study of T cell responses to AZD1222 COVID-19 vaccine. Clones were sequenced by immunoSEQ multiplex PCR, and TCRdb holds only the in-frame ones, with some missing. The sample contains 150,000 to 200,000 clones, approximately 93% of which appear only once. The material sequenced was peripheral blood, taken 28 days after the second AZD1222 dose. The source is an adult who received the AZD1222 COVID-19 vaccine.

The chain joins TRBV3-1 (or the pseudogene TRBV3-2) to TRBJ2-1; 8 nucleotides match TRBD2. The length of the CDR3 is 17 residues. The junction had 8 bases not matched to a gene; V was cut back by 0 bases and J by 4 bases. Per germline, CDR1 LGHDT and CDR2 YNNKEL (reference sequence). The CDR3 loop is CASSQDGAGGPYNEQFF. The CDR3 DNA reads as TGTGCCAGCAGCCAAGATGGGGCGGGGGGCCCGTACAATGAGCAGTTCTTC.

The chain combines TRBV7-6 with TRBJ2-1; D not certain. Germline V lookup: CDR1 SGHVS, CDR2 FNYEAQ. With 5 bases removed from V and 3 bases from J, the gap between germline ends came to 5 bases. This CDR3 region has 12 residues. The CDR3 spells CASSKDYNEQFF. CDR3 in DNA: TGTGCCAGCAGCAAAGACTACAATGAGCAGTTCTTC.

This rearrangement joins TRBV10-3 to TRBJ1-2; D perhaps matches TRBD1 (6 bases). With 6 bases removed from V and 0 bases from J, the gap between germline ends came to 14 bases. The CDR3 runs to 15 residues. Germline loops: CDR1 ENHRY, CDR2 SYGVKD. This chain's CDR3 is CAISPGTSPNYGYTF. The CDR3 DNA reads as TGTGCCATCAGCCCGGGGACATCACCTAACTATGGCTACACCTTC.

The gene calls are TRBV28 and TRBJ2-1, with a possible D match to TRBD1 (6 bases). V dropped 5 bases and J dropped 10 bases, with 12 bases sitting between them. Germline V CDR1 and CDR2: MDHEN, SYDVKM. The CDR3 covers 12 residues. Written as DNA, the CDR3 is TGTGCCAGCAGTGTTAACGACAGGGAGCAGTTCTTC. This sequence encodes CASSVNDREQFF.

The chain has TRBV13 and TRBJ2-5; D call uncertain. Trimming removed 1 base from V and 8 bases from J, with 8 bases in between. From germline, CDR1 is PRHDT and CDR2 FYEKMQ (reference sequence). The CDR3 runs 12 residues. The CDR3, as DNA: TGTGCCAGCAGCTTAGACTCAACAACCCAGTACTTC. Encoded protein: CASSLDSTTQYF. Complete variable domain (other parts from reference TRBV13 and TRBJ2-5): AAGVIQSPRHLIKEKRETATLKCYPIPRHDTVYWYQQGPGQDPQFLISFYEKMQSDKGSIPDRFSAQQFSDYHSELNMSSLELGDSALYFCASSLDSTTQYFGPGTRLLVL.

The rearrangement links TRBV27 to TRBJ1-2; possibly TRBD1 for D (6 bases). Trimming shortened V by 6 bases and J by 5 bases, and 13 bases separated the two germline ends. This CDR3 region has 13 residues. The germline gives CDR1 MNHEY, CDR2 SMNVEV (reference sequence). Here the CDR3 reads CASSLTGIYGYTF. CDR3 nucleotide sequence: TGTGCCAGCAGCCTAACAGGGATTTATGGCTACACCTTC.

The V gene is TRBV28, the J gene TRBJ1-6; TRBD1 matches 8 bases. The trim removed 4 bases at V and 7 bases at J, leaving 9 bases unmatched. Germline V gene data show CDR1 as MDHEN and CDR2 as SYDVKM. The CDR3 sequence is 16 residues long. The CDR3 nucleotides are TGTGCCAGCAGTTCTCCGAGGACAGGGCTAAATTCACCCCTCCACTTT. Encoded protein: CASSSPRTGLNSPLHF.

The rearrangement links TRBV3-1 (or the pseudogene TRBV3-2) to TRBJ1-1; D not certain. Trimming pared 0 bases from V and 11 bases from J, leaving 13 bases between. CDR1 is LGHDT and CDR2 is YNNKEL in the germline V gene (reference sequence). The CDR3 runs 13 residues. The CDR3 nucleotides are TGTGCCAGCAGCCAAGACTCAGCAATCGAGGCTTTCTTT. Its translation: CASSQDSAIEAFF.

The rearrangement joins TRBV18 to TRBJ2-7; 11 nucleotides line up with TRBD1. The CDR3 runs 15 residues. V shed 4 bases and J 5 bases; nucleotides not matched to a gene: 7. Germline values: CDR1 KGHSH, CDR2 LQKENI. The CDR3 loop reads CASSQGTGGINEQYF. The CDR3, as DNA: TGTGCCAGCTCACAGGGGACAGGGGGTATCAACGAGCAGTACTTC. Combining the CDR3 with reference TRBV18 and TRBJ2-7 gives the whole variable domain NAGVMQNPRHLVRRRGQEARLRCSPMKGHSHVYWYRQLPEEGLKFMVYLQKENIIDESGMPKERFSAEFPKEGPSILRIQQVVRGDSAAYFCASSQGTGGINEQYFGPGTRLTVT.

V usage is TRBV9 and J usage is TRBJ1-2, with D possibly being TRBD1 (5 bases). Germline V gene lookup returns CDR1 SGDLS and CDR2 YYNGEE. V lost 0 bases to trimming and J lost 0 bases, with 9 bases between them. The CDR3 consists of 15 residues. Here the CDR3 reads CASSVVGVANYGYTF. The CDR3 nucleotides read TGTGCCAGCAGCGTAGTGGGGGTCGCTAACTATGGCTACACCTTC.

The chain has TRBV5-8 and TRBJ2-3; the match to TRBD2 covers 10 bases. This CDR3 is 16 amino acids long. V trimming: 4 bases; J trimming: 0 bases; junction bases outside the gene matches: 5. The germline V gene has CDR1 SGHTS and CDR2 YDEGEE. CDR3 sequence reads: CASSTGLAVSTDTQYF. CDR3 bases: TGTGCCAGCAGCACCGGACTAGCGGTTAGCACAGATACGCAGTATTTT.

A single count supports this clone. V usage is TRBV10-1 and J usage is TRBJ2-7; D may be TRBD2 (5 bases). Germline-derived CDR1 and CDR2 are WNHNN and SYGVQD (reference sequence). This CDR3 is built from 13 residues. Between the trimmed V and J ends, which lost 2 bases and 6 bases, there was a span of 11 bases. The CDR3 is CASSETRYGEQYF. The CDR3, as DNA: TGCGCCAGCAGTGAGACTAGATACGGCGAGCAGTACTTC.

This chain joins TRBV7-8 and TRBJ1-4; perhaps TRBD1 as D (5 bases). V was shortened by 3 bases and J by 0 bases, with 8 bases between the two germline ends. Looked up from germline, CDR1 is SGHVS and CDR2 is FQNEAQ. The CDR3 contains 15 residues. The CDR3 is CASSFTGATNEKLFF. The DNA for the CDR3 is TGTGCCAGCAGCTTCACAGGTGCAACTAATGAAAAACTGTTTTTT.

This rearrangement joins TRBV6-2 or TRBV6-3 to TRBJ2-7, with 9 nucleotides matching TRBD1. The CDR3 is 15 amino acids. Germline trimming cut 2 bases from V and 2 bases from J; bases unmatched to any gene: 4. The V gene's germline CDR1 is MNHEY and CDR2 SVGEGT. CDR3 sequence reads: CASSYTGQGAYEQYF. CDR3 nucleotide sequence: TGTGCCAGCAGTTACACGGGACAGGGAGCCTACGAGCAGTACTTC.

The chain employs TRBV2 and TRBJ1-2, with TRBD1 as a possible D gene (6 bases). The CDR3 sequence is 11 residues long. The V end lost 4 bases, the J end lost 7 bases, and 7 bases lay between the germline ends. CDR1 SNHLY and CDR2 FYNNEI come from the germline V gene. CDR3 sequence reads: CASSVDSGYTF. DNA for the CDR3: TGTGCCAGCAGTGTGGACAGTGGCTACACCTTC.

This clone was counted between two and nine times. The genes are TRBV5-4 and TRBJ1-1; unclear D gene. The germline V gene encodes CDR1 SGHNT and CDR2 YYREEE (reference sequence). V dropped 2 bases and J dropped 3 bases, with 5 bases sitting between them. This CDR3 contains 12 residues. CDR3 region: CASSFDDTEAFF. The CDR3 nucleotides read TGTGCCAGCAGCTTTGACGACACTGAAGCTTTCTTT.

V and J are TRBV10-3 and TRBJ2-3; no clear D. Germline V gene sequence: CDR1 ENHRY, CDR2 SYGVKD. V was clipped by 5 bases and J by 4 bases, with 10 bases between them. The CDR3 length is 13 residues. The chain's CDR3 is CAISKTGSDTQYF. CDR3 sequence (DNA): TGTGCCATCAGTAAGACCGGGTCAGATACGCAGTATTTT.

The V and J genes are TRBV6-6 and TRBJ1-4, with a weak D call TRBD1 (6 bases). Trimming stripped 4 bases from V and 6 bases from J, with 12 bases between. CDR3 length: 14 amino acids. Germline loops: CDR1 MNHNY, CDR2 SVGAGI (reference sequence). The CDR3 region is CASSSWGADEKLFF. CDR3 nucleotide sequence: TGTGCCAGCAGTTCTTGGGGGGCGGATGAAAAACTGTTTTTT.

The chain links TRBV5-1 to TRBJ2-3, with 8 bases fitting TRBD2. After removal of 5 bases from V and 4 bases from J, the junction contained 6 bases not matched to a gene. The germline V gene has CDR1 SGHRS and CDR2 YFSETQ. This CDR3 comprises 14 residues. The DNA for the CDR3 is TGCGCCAGCAGGCCCGCTAGCGGGCCAGATACGCAGTATTTT. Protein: CASRPASGPDTQYF.

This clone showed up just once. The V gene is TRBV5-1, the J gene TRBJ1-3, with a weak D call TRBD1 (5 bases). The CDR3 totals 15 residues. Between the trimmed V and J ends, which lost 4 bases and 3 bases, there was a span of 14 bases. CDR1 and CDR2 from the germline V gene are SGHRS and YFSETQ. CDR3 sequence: CASSGGTGDGNTIYF. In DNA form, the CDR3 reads TGCGCCAGCAGCGGGGGGACTGGCGATGGAAACACCATATATTTT.

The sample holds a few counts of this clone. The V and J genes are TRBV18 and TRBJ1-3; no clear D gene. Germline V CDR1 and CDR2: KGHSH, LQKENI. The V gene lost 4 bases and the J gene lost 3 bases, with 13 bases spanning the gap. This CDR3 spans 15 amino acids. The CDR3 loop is CASSLRPPGGNTIYF. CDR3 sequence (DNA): TGTGCCAGCTCACTACGCCCGCCAGGTGGAAACACCATATATTTT.

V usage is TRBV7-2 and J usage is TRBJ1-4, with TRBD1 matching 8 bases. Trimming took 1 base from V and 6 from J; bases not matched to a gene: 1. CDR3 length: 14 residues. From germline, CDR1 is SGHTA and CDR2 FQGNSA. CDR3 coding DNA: TGTGCCAGCAGCTTAGGCAGGGGGCATGAAAAACTGTTTTTT. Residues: CASSLGRGHEKLFF.